The 5 T cell receptor beta chains listed next were all sequenced from one sample in a study of T cells expressing NK-cell markers. From its re-call of the 5' RACE reads, TCRdb lists each CDR3 protein once, without DNA. The table lists 300,000 to 450,000 distinct CDR3 sequences. Sequencing was done on a sample of blood T cells: a sorted CD56 or NKG2C T cell subset, CD4+ or CD8+ T cells, or bulk PBMC T cells (not recorded which). These TCRs come from a man aged 18 to 69 in good health.

J is TRBJ2-6 and V is TRBV11-1; the TRBD1 assignment by TCRdb is unverifiable without DNA. The CDR3 is made up of 17 amino acids. The germline gives CDR1 SGHAT, CDR2 FQDESV (reference sequence). This CDR3 reads CASSSGQGALGANVLTF. The variable domain in full, with the rest retrieved from reference TRBV11-1 and TRBJ2-6, is EAEVAQSPRYKITEKSQAVAFWCDPISGHATLYWYRQILGQGPELLVQFQDESVVDDSQLPKDRFSAERLKGVDSTLKIQPAELGDSAMYLCASSSGQGALGANVLTFGAGSRLTVL.

The gene calls are TRBV11-2 and TRBJ1-3. This CDR3 comprises 19 residues. Germline V gene data show CDR1 as SGHAT and CDR2 as FQNNGV. CDR3 region: CASSLDLRLRHSAGNTIYF.

V usage is TRBV21-1 and J usage is TRBJ2-5; as DNA is missing, the TRBD1 call by TCRdb cannot be tested. TRBV21-1 is labeled a pseudogene. The CDR3 consists of 17 residues. The CDR3 here is CASSKAHGTKGAETQYF.

The CDR3 loop is CASSKGEGAVYNSPLHF. J is TRBJ1-6 and V is TRBV5-1; the TRBD1 assignment by TCRdb is unverifiable without DNA. Germline-derived CDR1 and CDR2 are SGHRS and YFSETQ. This CDR3 comprises 17 residues.

The rearrangement uses TRBV6-1 and TRBJ2-5; TCRdb designates TRBD2, a call that cannot be tested without DNA. Germline assignment: CDR1 MNHNS and CDR2 SASEGT. The CDR3 has 15 residues. CDR3 loop: CASTFSGGTQETQYF.